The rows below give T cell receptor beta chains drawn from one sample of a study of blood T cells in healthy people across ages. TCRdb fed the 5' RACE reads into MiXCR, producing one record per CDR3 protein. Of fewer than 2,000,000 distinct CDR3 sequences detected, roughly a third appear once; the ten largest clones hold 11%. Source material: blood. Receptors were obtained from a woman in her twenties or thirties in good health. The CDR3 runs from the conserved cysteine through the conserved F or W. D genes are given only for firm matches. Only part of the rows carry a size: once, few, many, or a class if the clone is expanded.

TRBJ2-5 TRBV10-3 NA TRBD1 TGTGCCTCATCCGGCCGGGACAGGGGGCGTCCGGAAGAGACCCAGTACTTC CASSGRDRGRPEETQYF
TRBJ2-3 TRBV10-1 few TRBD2 TGCGCCAGCAGTGACGGGGGGGCTGGAGATACGCAGTATTTT CASSDGGAGDTQYF
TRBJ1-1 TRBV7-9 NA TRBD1 TGTGCCAGCAGCTCAAGCGGGACAGGGGTTAACACTGAAGCTTTCTTT CASSSSGTGVNTEAFF
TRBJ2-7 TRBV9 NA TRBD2 TGTGCCAGCAGCGTAGGGATTGGGACTAGCGGGGCCGAGCAGTACTTC CASSVGIGTSGAEQYF
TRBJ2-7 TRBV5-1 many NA TGCGCCAGCAGCTTGGGGGACACCCCCTACGAGCAGTACTTC CASSLGDTPYEQYF
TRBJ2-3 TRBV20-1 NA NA TGCAGTGCCAAAGGTCTCCCATGGGCTGCAGATATGCAGTATTTT CSAKGLPWAADMQYF
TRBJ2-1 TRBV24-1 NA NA TGTGCCACCAGTGATTTTAGGACAGCCAGCTCCTACAATGAGCAGTTCTTC CATSDFRTASSYNEQFF
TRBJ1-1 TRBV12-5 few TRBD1 TGTGCTAGTGGTTTGGTTGTCGGGACAGGGGGCGGTGAAGCTTTCTTT CASGLVVGTGGGEAFF
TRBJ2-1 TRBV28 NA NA TGTGCCAGCAAAAGTATTGAGGGCTCCTACAATGAGCAGTTCTTC CASKSIEGSYNEQFF
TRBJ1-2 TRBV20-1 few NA TGCAGTGCTCGTACAGGGCTCCCTTTGAGCGGCTACACCTTC CSARTGLPLSGYTF
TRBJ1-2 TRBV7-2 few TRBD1 TGTGCCAGCAGCCCAAAGACAGGGGCCCTATTCTATGGCTACACCTTC CASSPKTGALFYGYTF
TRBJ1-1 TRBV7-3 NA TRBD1 TGTGCCAGCAGCTTAATCGGGGACAGGGGTGAAGCTTTCTTT CASSLIGDRGEAFF
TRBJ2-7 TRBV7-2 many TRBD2 TGTGCCAGCAGCTCTCGGACTAGCGCGAACTACGAGCAGTACTTC CASSSRTSANYEQYF
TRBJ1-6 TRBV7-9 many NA TGCGCCAGCAGCTTGGCAGGTTCACCCCTCCACTTT CASSLAGSPLHF
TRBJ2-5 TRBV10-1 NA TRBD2 TGCGCCAGCAGTCGGGGGGTAACCGGAGAAGAGACCCAGTACTTC CASSRGVTGEETQYF
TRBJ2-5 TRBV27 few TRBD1 TGTGCCAGCAGTTTATGGACAGGGGTCCAAGAGACCCAGTACTTC CASSLWTGVQETQYF
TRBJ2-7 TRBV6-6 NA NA TGTGCCAGTAGTCTGTCTGGCGGTTACTACGAGCAGTACTTC CASSLSGGYYEQYF
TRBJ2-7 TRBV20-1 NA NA TGCAGTGCTAGGGGGAGTGGGGAGGAAAGGACAGTCTACGAGCAGTACTTC CSARGSGEERTVYEQYF
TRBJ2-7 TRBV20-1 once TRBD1 TGCAGTGCTAGCCCGGGACAGGGGCACAATGAGCAGTACTTC CSASPGQGHNEQYF
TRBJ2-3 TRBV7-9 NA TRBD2 TGTGCCAGCAGCTTTTCCTCCGCGGGAGATACGCGGTATTTT CASSFSSAGDTRYF
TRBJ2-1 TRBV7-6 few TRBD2 TGTGCCAGCAGCCCACTGGTACCAGCGGGGGTCGGTGAGCAGTTCTTC CASSPLVPAGVGEQFF
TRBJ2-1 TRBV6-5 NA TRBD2 TGTGCCAGCAGTTACTCGGGCGGGAGATCTATGGATGAGCAGTTCTTC CASSYSGGRSMDEQFF